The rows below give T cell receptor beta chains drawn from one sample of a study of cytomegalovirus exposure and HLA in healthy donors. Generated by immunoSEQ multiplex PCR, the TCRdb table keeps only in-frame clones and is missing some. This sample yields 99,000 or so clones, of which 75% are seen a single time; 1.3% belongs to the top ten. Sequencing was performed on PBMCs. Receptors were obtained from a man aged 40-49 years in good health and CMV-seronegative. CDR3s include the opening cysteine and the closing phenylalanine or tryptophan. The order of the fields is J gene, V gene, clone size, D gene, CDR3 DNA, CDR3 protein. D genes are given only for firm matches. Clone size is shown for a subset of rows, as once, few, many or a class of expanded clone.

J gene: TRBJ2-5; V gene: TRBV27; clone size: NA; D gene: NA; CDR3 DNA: TGTGCCAGCAGTTTGGGCTACCTGGGGACCCAGTACTTC; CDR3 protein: CASSLGYLGTQYF
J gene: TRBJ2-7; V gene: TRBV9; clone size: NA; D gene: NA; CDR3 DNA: TGTGCCAGCAGCGTAGTCCAGGAGGCCTACGAGCAGTACTTC; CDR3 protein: CASSVVQEAYEQYF
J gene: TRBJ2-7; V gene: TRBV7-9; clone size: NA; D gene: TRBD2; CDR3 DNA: TGTGCCAGCAGCGCCGGTCAGCGGGATTCCTACGAGCAGTACTTC; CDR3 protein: CASSAGQRDSYEQYF
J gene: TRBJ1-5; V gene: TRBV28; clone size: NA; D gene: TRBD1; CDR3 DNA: TGTGCCAGCAACAAGGGGGCGGTTCAGCCCCAGCATTTT; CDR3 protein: CASNKGAVQPQHF
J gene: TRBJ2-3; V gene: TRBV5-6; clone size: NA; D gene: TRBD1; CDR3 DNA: TGTGCCAGCAGCTTGGTCGGGGTGCAGGGGGCATATACGCAGTATTTT; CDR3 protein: CASSLVGVQGAYTQYF
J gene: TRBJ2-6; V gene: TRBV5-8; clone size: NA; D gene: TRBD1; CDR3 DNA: TGTGCCAGCAGCTTGCCAGGGGGCTCGTGGAGTTCTGGGGCCAACGTCCTGACTTTC; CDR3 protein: CASSLPGGSWSSGANVLTF
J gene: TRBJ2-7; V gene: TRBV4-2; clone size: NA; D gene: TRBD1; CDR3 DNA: TGTGCCAGCAGCCAAGAATGGACAGGGGTATACGAGCAGTACTTC; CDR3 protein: CASSQEWTGVYEQYF
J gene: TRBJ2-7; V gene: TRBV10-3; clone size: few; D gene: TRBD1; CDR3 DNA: TGTGCCATCAGTGACTCGGGCCCTAGGGGGCAACCGTCCTACGAGCAGTACTTC; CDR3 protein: CAISDSGPRGQPSYEQYF
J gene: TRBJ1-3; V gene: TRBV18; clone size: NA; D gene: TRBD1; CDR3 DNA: TGTGCCAGCTCACCACAGGGGGCATCGGGAAACACCATATATTTT; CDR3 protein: CASSPQGASGNTIYF
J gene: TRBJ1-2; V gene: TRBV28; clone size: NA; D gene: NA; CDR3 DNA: TGTGCCAGCCTCAAGCACGCTAACTATGGCTACACCTTC; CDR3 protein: CASLKHANYGYTF
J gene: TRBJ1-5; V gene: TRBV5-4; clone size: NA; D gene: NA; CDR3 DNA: TGTGCCAGCAGCTTAGGGAGTAGCAATCAGCCCCAGCATTTT; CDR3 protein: CASSLGSSNQPQHF
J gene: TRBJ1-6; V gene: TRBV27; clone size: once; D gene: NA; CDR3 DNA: TGTGCCAGCAGGTATTCAGGGGTATCACCCCTCCACTTT; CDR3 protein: CASRYSGVSPLHF
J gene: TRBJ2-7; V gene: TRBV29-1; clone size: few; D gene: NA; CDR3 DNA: TGCAGCGTTGAGGGAGACGGGACCTACGAGCAGTACTTC; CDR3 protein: CSVEGDGTYEQYF
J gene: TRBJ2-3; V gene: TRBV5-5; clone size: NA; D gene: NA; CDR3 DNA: TGTGCCAGCAGCTTGGCCGGCACAGATACGCAGTATTTT; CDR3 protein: CASSLAGTDTQYF
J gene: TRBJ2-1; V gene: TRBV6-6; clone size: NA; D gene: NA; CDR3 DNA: TGTGCCAGCATTGACTGGGGGGATGAGCAGTTCTTC; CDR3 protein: CASIDWGDEQFF
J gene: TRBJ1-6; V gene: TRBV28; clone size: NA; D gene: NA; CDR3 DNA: TGTGCCAGCAGTTCGGGGGGGCCTAATAATTCACCCCTCCACTTT; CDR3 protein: CASSSGGPNNSPLHF
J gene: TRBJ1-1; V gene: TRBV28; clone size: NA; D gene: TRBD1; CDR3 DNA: TGTGCCAGCAGTTCCGCGGACAGGGGCAACACTGAAGCTTTCTTT; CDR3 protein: CASSSADRGNTEAFF
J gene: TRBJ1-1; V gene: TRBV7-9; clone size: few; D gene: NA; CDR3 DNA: TGTGCCAGCAGCATGGGAGGGAACACTGAAGCTTTCTTT; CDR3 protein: CASSMGGNTEAFF
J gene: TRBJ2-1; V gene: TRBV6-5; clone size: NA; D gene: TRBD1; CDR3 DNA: TGTGCCAGCAGGAACAGGGGGCCCTACAATGAGCAGTTCTTC; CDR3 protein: CASRNRGPYNEQFF
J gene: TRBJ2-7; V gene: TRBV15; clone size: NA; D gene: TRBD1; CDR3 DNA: TGTGCCACCAGCAGTTTTGGACAGGGGCTCGACGAGCAGTACTTC; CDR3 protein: CATSSFGQGLDEQYF
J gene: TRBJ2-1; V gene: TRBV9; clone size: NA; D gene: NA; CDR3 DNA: TGTGCCAGCAGCGTAGACCAGGCCGTTTACAATGAGCAGTTCTTC; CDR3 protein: CASSVDQAVYNEQFF
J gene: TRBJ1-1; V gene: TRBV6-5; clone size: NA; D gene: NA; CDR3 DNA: TGTGCCAGCGAGGATGCTTCTTTGAACACTGAAGCTTTCTTT; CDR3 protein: CASEDASLNTEAFF
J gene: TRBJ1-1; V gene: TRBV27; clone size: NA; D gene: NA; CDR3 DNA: TGTGCCAGCAGGGAGGGACGGTTGAACACTGAAGCTTTCTTT; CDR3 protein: CASREGRLNTEAFF
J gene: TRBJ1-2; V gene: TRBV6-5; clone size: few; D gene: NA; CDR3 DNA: TGTGCCAGCCGCGAAGGAGGGAGGAACTATGGCTACACCTTC; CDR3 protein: CASREGGRNYGYTF
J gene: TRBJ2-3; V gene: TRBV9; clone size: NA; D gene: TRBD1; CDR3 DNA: TGTGCCAGCAGCCTGCTGGACAGGGCAGATACGCAGTATTTT; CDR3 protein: CASSLLDRADTQYF
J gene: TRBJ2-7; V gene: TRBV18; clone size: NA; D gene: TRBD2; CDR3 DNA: TGTGCCAGCTCACCACTAGGACTAGCCTACGAGCAGTACTTC; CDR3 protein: CASSPLGLAYEQYF
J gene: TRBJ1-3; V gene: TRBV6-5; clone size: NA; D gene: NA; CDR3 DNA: TGTGCCAGCAGTTACTCGATCCAGGGGCCTGGAAACACCATATATTTT; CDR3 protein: CASSYSIQGPGNTIYF
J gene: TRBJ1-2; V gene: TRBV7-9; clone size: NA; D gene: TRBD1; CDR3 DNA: TGTGCCAGCAGCTCCCCCGCCAGGGGGCTAAATGGCTACACCTTC; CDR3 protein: CASSSPARGLNGYTF
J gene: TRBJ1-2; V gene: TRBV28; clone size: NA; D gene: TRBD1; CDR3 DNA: TGTGCCAGCAGTTTCCTAGGACAGGAGGTTTATGGCTACACCTTC; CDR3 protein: CASSFLGQEVYGYTF
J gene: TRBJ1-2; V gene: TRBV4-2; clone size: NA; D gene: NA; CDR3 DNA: TGTGCCAGCAGCCAAGAGTTAGAAGGGAGCGGCTACACCTTC; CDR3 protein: CASSQELEGSGYTF
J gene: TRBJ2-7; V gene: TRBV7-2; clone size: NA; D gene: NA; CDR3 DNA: TGTGCCAGCAGCCCAGAGGCGGGTAGGAGCTCCTACGAGCAGTACTTC; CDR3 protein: CASSPEAGRSSYEQYF
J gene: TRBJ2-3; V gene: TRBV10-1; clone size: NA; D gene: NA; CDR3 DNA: TGCGCCAGCAGTGAGTCGAAATCCCTAGCGTGGAGCACAGATACGCAGTATTTT; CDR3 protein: CASSESKSLAWSTDTQYF
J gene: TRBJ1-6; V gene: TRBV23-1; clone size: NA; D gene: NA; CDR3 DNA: TGCGCCAGCAGTCAATCGCAGGGGTATAATTCACCCCTCCACTTT; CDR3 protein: CASSQSQGYNSPLHF
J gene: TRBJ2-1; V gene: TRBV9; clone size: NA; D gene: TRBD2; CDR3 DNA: TGTGCCAGCAGCGTAGGGGGACTAGCAGCCTACAATGAGCAGTTCTTC; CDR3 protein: CASSVGGLAAYNEQFF
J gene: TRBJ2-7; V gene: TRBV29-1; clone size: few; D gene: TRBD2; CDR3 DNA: TGCAGCGTTGAAGGGGGTGCGGGGGATTCAACCTACGAGCAGTACTTC; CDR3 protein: CSVEGGAGDSTYEQYF
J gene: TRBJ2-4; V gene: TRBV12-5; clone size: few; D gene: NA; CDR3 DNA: TGTGCTAGTGCCGATGAGGGCAGTTTACTAGCCAAAAACATTCAGTACTTC; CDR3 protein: CASADEGSLLAKNIQYF
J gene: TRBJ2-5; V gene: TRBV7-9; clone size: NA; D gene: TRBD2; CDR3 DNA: TGTGCCAGCAGTCCCTCGGGGGGAGAGACCCAGTACTTC; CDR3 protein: CASSPSGGETQYF
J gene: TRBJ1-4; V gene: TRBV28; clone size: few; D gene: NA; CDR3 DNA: TGTGCCAGCAGACAGGCGAGCGAAAAACTGTTTTTT; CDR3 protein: CASRQASEKLFF
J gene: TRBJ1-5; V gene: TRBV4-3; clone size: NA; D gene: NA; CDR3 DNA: TGCGCCAGCAGCCAAGATAGGGGGGGGAGGGGTCAGCCCCAGCATTTT; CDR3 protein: CASSQDRGGRGQPQHF
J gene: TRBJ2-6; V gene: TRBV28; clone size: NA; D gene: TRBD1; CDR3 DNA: TGTGCCAGCAGCACGACAGGGACTGGGGCCAACGTCCTGACTTTC; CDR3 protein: CASSTTGTGANVLTF
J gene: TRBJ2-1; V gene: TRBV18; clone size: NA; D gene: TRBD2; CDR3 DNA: TGTGCCAGCTCCCAGGGAGCGGGGGGGTACAATGAGCAGTTCTTC; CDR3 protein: CASSQGAGGYNEQFF
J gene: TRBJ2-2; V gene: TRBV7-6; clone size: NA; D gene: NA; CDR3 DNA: TGTGCCAGCAACCAACTAGGGCCCACCGGGGAGCTGTTTTTT; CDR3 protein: CASNQLGPTGELFF
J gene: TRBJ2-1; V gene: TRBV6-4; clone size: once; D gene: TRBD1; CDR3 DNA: TGTGCCAGCAGTGAATATGGGCAGGGGGCCAAAAATGAGCAGTTCTTC; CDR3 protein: CASSEYGQGAKNEQFF
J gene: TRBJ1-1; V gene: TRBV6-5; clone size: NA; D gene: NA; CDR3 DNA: TGTGCCAGCAGCCCGACAGCGAACACTGAAGCTTTCTTT; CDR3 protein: CASSPTANTEAFF
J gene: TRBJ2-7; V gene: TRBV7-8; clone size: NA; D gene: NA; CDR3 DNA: TGTGCCAGCAGCTTTAACAGGGTTGAAACCTACGAGCAGTACTTC; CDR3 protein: CASSFNRVETYEQYF
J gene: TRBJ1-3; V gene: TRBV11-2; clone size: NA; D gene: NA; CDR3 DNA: TGTGCCAGCAGCTTATTAACACGTCGCTCTGGAAACACCATATATTTT; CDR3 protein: CASSLLTRRSGNTIYF
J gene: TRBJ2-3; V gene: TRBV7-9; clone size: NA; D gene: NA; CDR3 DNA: TGTGCCAGCGGCCTCACAGATACGCAGTATTTT; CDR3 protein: CASGLTDTQYF
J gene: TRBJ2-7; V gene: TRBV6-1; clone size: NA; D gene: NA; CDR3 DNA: TGTGCCAGCAGGGAGGTTGAGGGATTCTACGAGCAGTACTTC; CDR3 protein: CASREVEGFYEQYF
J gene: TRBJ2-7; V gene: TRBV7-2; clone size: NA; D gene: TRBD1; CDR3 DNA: TGTGCCAGCAGATTAGAGGGGACAGGGTTAGTCTACGAGCAGTACTTC; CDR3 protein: CASRLEGTGLVYEQYF
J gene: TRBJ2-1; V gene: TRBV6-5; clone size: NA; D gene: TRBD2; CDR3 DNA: TGTGCCAGCAGTCCCGGGACTAGCGGGGCCCAGTTCTTC; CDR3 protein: CASSPGTSGAQFF
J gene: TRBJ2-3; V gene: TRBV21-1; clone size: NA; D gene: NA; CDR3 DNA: TGTGCCAGCAGCAAAGCGCGATCGACGGACAGGTCTTCTTGCACAGATACGCAGTATTTT; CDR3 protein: CASSKARSTDRSSCTDTQYF
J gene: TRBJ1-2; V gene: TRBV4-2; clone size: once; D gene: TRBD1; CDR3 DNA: TGTGCCAGCAGCCAAGAACAGGGGGGTGGCTACACCTTC; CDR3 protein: CASSQEQGGGYTF
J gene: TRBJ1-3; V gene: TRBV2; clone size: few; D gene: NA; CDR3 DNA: TGTGCCAGCAGTGAAGCGCGAATCTCTGGAAACACCATATATTTT; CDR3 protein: CASSEARISGNTIYF
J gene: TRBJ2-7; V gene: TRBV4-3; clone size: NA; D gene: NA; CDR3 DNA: TGCGCCAGCAGCCTCGGGGGTGCAGGATCCTACGAGCAGTACTTC; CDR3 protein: CASSLGGAGSYEQYF